A single sample is the source of the 32 T cell receptor beta chains below, sequenced in a study of shared clonotypes between healthy human individuals. Clones were sequenced by immunoSEQ multiplex PCR, and TCRdb holds only the in-frame ones, with some missing. The sample contains 450,000 to 500,000 clones, around four fifths of which appear only once. The sample was PBMCs. The receptors shown here come from a woman in her forties in good health. Some clones in this sample may be carry-over from other donors' samples.

This clone occurred a few times. The CDR3 loop is CASSQEVQGRNQPQHF. The CDR3 bases are TGTGCCAGCAGCCAAGAAGTACAGGGCCGTAATCAGCCCCAGCATTTT. The chain is built from TRBV4-2 and TRBJ1-5; a weak D match, TRBD1 (6 bases). The CDR3 covers 16 residues. The V end lost 0 bases, the J end lost 4 bases, and 13 bases lay between the germline ends. Germline-derived CDR1 and CDR2 are LGHNA and YNFKEQ.

CDR3 in amino acids: CASSPSGGTQYF. In DNA, the CDR3 is TGTGCCAGCAGCCCCAGCGGAGGGACCCAGTACTTC. The rearrangement links TRBV7-2 to TRBJ2-5; possibly TRBD2 for D (5 bases). Trimming cost V 5 bases and J 7 bases, with 11 bases left between them. Germline values: CDR1 SGHTA, CDR2 FQGNSA. This CDR3 region has 12 residues.

The chain links TRBV2 to TRBJ2-5; D gene unclear. The V end lost 8 bases, the J end lost 7 bases, and 11 bases lay between the germline ends. CDR1 SNHLY and CDR2 FYNNEI come from the germline V gene. The CDR3 contains 11 residues. The CDR3: CASENSGTQYF. CDR3 DNA: TGTGCCAGCGAGAATTCGGGGACCCAGTACTTC.

The V and J genes are TRBV6-1 and TRBJ1-5, with D unresolved. Trimming removed 1 base from V and 6 bases from J, with 10 bases in between. This CDR3 is 14 amino acids long. Germline CDR1 MNHNS, CDR2 SASEGT. CDR3 amino acids: CASSEGRGIQPQHF. Written as DNA, the CDR3 is TGTGCCAGCAGTGAAGGCCGAGGGATTCAGCCCCAGCATTTT.

The rearrangement uses TRBV11-2 and TRBJ2-1; D is perhaps TRBD2 (5 bases). V dropped 7 bases and J dropped 0 bases, with 13 bases sitting between them. There are 15 residues in the CDR3. Germline V gene lookup returns CDR1 SGHAT and CDR2 FQNNGV. The CDR3, as DNA: TGTGCCAGCACCGAGCGGAGAAGCTCCTACAATGAGCAGTTCTTC. Encoded protein: CASTERRSSYNEQFF.

The chain combines TRBV29-1 with TRBJ2-7; TRBD1 matches 7 bases. V was clipped by 1 base and J by 0 bases; unmatched bases: 0. In germline, CDR1 is SQVTM, CDR2 ANQGSEA. The CDR3 covers 13 residues. The CDR3 region is CSVEGDSSYEQYF. In DNA form, the CDR3 reads TGCAGCGTTGAAGGGGACAGCTCCTACGAGCAGTACTTC.

V and J are TRBV5-4 and TRBJ2-3; D is undetermined. The V end lost 0 bases, the J end lost 0 bases, and 5 bases lay between the germline ends. Germline CDR1 and CDR2: SGHNT and YYREEE (reference sequence). This CDR3 spans 14 amino acids. The CDR3 sequence: CASSLEVSTDTQYF. Here the CDR3 DNA reads TGTGCCAGCAGCTTGGAGGTGAGCACAGATACGCAGTATTTT.

The gene calls are TRBV19 and TRBJ2-7; 9 positions match TRBD1. CDR3 size: 14 residues. V lost 4 bases to trimming and J lost 4 bases; unmatched junction nucleotides: 5. The germline gives CDR1 LNHDA, CDR2 SQIVND (reference sequence). CDR3 loop: CASSTGTGPYEQYF. The CDR3 DNA is TGTGCCAGTAGTACCGGGACAGGGCCTTACGAGCAGTACTTC.

This CDR3 reads CASGLSGTEAFF. The DNA for the CDR3 is TGTGCTAGTGGTCTATCTGGGACTGAAGCTTTCTTT. This chain connects TRBV12-5 to TRBJ1-1; D ambiguous. Trimming took off 5 bases at V and 5 bases at J, with 9 bases between the two ends. The germline CDR1 and CDR2 sequences are LGHNT and FRNRAP. The CDR3 is 12 residues long.

This clone was counted between two and nine times. This chain joins TRBV4-2 and TRBJ2-3; 7 bases are shared with TRBD1. The CDR3 has 15 amino acids. The V gene end was trimmed by 4 bases and the J gene end by 2 bases; junction bases not matched to a gene: 6. Per germline, CDR1 LGHNA and CDR2 YNFKEQ. This CDR3 is CASSRGTDYTDTQYF. The CDR3 DNA follows: TGTGCCAGCAGCCGAGGGACAGACTACACAGATACGCAGTATTTT.

This clone showed up just once. This chain connects TRBV19 to TRBJ1-1; D is unresolved. The V end lost 1 base, the J end lost 5 bases, and 8 bases lay between the germline ends. CDR1 is LNHDA and CDR2 is SQIVND in the germline V gene (reference sequence). This CDR3 region has 13 residues. CDR3 sequence reads: CASSIAARTEAFF. The CDR3 bases are TGTGCCAGTAGTATAGCGGCCAGGACTGAAGCTTTCTTT.

This rearrangement joins TRBV4-2 to TRBJ2-7, with 7 bases fitting TRBD1. With 0 bases clipped from V and 1 base from J, the junction kept 6 bases outside the gene matches. Germline CDR1 is LGHNA and CDR2 is YNFKEQ. The CDR3 totals 16 residues. The CDR3 here is CASSQDILGQSYEQYF. DNA of the CDR3: TGTGCCAGCAGCCAAGATATACTGGGACAGTCCTACGAGCAGTACTTC.

V is TRBV9 and J is TRBJ1-2; 9 bases line up with TRBD1. V lost 4 bases to trimming and J lost 8 bases; unmatched junction nucleotides: 6. The CDR3 is made up of 13 amino acids. CDR1 and CDR2 from the germline V gene are SGDLS and YYNGEE. CDR3 bases: TGTGCCAGCAGCATGGGACAGGGTGACGGCTACACCTTC. Residues: CASSMGQGDGYTF.

The chain has TRBV5-1 and TRBJ2-1; D is unclear. CDR3 length: 13 residues. Trimming cost V 1 base and J 6 bases, with 8 bases left between them. The germline V gene has CDR1 SGHRS and CDR2 YFSETQ. The CDR3 is CASSLLYLNEQFF. The CDR3 nucleotides are TGCGCCAGCAGCTTGTTGTATCTCAATGAGCAGTTCTTC.

In its sample, this clone was seen many times. The rearrangement joins TRBV6-4 to TRBJ2-2; the match to TRBD2 covers 14 bases. Trimming at V came to 3 bases and at J to 7 bases, leaving 4 bases not matched to a gene. Germline V gene sequence: CDR1 MRHNA, CDR2 SNTAGT. The CDR3 has 16 amino acids. The CDR3 DNA reads TGTGCCAGCAGTGAGGGGACTAGCGGGAGTCTCGGGGAGCTGTTTTTT. This gives the protein CASSEGTSGSLGELFF.

The CDR3 reads CASSQRSVSYEQYF. The CDR3 coding sequence is TGTGCCAGCTCACAACGGTCCGTCTCCTACGAGCAGTACTTC. This chain connects TRBV18 to TRBJ2-7; no clear D. Per germline, CDR1 KGHSH and CDR2 LQKENI. CDR3 length: 14 residues. The V gene lost 4 bases and the J gene lost 0 bases, with 10 bases spanning the gap.

V usage is TRBV7-6 and J usage is TRBJ2-5; possible D gene TRBD1, 5 bases. V gave up 3 bases and J gave up 5 bases, with 10 bases separating them. Germline V gives CDR1 SGHVS, CDR2 FNYEAQ. The CDR3 totals 13 residues. CDR3 sequence (DNA): TGTGCCAGCAGCTTTTCCAGGGATGAGACCCAGTACTTC. Amino acid sequence: CASSFSRDETQYF.

This chain links TRBV20-1 with TRBJ2-1; D is undetermined. Germline assignment: CDR1 DFQATT and CDR2 SNEGSKA (reference sequence). V shed 6 bases and J shed 7 bases, with 7 bases lying between them. CDR3 length: 10 residues. The CDR3: CSAMRNEQFF. The DNA of the CDR3 is TGCAGTGCCATGAGGAATGAGCAGTTCTTC.

Points on this clone: The conserved phenylalanine or tryptophan is not found at the CDR3 terminus, so this likely reflects a read error. The chain links TRBV4-2 to TRBJ2-7; D is unclear. CDR3 size: 16 residues. The V gene's germline CDR1 is LGHNA and CDR2 YNFKEQ. The ends were cut back, 0 bases at V and 0 bases at J, with 12 bases in the middle. The CDR3 loop is CASSQDPQVSSYEQYL. CDR3 bases: TGTGCCAGCAGCCAAGATCCCCAAGTAAGCTCCTACGAGCAGTACCTC.

The chain joins TRBV5-6 to TRBJ2-2; no reliable D call. Germline V gene data show CDR1 as SGHDT and CDR2 as YYEEEE. V dropped 1 base and J dropped 1 base, with 5 bases sitting between them. The CDR3 covers 14 residues. The DNA for the CDR3 is TGTGCCAGCAGCTTGTACAGGAACACCGGGGAGCTGTTTTTT. Translation gives CASSLYRNTGELFF.

The J gene is TRBJ1-1, the V gene TRBV6-6, with D perhaps matching TRBD1 (5 bases). Per the germline V gene, CDR1 is MNHNY and CDR2 is SVGAGI (reference sequence). V was pared by 8 bases and J by 4 bases, with 14 bases between. The CDR3 sequence is 13 residues long. Here the CDR3 reads CASGWGASTEAFF. DNA of the CDR3: TGTGCCAGCGGCTGGGGCGCGAGCACTGAAGCTTTCTTT.

The chain has TRBV4-3 and TRBJ2-1; no reliable D call. The CDR3 has 13 amino acids. Trimming took 8 bases from V and 8 from J, leaving 16 bases between them. Germline V gene sequence: CDR1 LGHNA, CDR2 YSLEER. The CDR3: CASVGPGSDEQFF. In DNA form, the CDR3 reads TGCGCCAGCGTGGGCCCCGGCTCCGATGAGCAGTTCTTC.

The V gene is TRBV5-4, the J gene TRBJ1-2; D gene unclear. The CDR3 covers 14 residues. Germline values: CDR1 SGHNT, CDR2 YYREEE (reference sequence). V lost 2 bases and J 6 bases, leaving 14 bases between the germline ends. In nucleotides, the CDR3 is TGTGCCAGCAGCTTAGGGCAGGCCGCTGATGGCTACACCTTC. This gives the protein CASSLGQAADGYTF.

This clone was observed a handful of times. This chain connects TRBV2 to TRBJ2-3, with 7 bases that match TRBD2. With V trimmed by 4 bases and J by 0 bases, 4 bases remained unmatched. The CDR3 has 15 residues. CDR1 SNHLY and CDR2 FYNNEI come from the germline V gene. CDR3 amino acids: CASSVISGSTDTQYF. CDR3 sequence (DNA): TGTGCCAGCAGTGTGATTAGCGGGAGCACAGATACGCAGTATTTT.

The chain uses TRBV15 and TRBJ2-3; no definite D call. V dropped 0 bases and J dropped 2 bases, with 9 bases sitting between them. CDR1 and CDR2 (germline): LNHNV, YYDKDF (reference sequence). The CDR3 has 15 residues. The CDR3 sequence: CATSRDAGYTDTQYF. CDR3 bases: TGTGCCACCAGCAGAGATGCTGGATACACAGATACGCAGTATTTT. Looking up the rest from reference TRBV15 and TRBJ2-3 gives the full variable domain: DAMVIQNPRYQVTQFGKPVTLSCSQTLNHNVMYWYQQKSSQAPKLLFHYYDKDFNNEADTPDNFQSRRPNTSFCFLDIRSPGLGDTAMYLCATSRDAGYTDTQYFGPGTRLTVL.

The gene calls are TRBV20-1 and TRBJ2-7; D remains ambiguous. Trimming took 8 bases from V and 6 from J, leaving 14 bases between them. This CDR3 spans 11 amino acids. Looked up from germline, CDR1 is DFQATT and CDR2 is SNEGSKA (reference sequence). Here the CDR3 DNA reads TGCAGTAACTGGCGCTCGGGCGAGCAGTACTTC. Protein: CSNWRSGEQYF.

The chain uses TRBV18 and TRBJ1-1; D unclear. Trimming took off 2 bases at V and 5 bases at J, with 15 bases between the two ends. The CDR3 sequence is 15 residues long. The germline V gene has CDR1 KGHSH and CDR2 LQKENI. The CDR3 DNA is TGTGCCAGCTCACCAAGGGAGATCGCCGCTACTGAAGCTTTCTTT. Amino acids: CASSPREIAATEAFF.

The gene calls are TRBV19 and TRBJ1-1, with D unresolved. The CDR3 extends over 15 amino acids. CDR1 LNHDA and CDR2 SQIVND come from the germline V gene (reference sequence). V was trimmed by 1 base and J by 0 bases, leaving 9 bases between them. CDR3 DNA sequence: TGTGCCAGTAGTATAGGTCCAGACCTGAACACTGAAGCTTTCTTT. It translates to CASSIGPDLNTEAFF.

The V and J genes are TRBV28 and TRBJ2-5, with 10 bases fitting TRBD2. The DNA end is more similar to TRBJ2-7, so the J call may be wrong. The germline gives CDR1 MDHEN, CDR2 SYDVKM. This CDR3 has 16 residues. The CDR3 sequence: CASSLERTSGYYEQYF. The CDR3 DNA sequence: TGTGCCAGCAGTTTAGAACGGACTAGCGGATACTACGAGCAGTACTTC.

The chain employs TRBV5-1 and TRBJ1-2; D ambiguous. Germline values: CDR1 SGHRS, CDR2 YFSETQ. V dropped 0 bases and J dropped 8 bases, with 11 bases sitting between them. The CDR3 totals 13 residues. CDR3 sequence (DNA): TGCGCCAGCAGCTTGGGTCAACAAGGGGGCTACACCTTC. It is translated as CASSLGQQGGYTF.

This chain connects TRBV5-1 to TRBJ1-4; TRBD1 matches at 7 bases. Germline CDR1 reads SGHRS; CDR2 reads YFSETQ. The ends lost 5 bases at V and 0 bases at J; junction bases unmatched: 4. The CDR3 has 15 amino acids. The CDR3 spells CASRPGGATNEKLFF. The CDR3 DNA reads as TGCGCCAGCAGACCAGGGGGAGCAACTAATGAAAAACTGTTTTTT. Based on the CDR3 plus reference TRBV5-1 and TRBJ1-4, the full variable domain is KAGVTQTPRYLIKTRGQQVTLSCSPISGHRSVSWYQQTPGQGLQFLFEYFSETQRNKGNFPGRFSGRQFSNSRSEMNVSTLELGDSALYLCASRPGGATNEKLFFGSGTQLSVL.

CDR3 in amino acids: CAISGEGGVTYNEQFF. In nucleotides, the CDR3 is TGTGCCATCAGCGGGGAGGGTGGGGTCACGTACAATGAGCAGTTCTTC. The genes are TRBV10-3 and TRBJ2-1; TRBD2 aligns across 7 bases. The CDR3 has 16 amino acids. The ends lost 6 bases at V and 4 bases at J; junction bases unmatched: 12. From germline, CDR1 is ENHRY and CDR2 SYGVKD.